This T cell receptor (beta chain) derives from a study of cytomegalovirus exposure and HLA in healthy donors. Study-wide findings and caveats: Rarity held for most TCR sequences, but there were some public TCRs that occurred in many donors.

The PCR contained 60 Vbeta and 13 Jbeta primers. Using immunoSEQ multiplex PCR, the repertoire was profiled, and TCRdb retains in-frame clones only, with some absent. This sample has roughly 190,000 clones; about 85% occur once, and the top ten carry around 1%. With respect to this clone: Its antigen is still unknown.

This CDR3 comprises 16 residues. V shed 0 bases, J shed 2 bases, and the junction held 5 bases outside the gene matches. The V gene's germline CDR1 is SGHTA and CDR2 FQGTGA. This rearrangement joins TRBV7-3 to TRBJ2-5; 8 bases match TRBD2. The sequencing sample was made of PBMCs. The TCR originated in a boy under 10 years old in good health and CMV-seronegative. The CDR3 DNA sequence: TGTGCCAGCAGCTTAACGAGGAGCGGGGGTCAAGAGACCCAGTACTTC. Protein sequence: CASSLTRSGGQETQYF.